These 18 T cell receptor beta chains originate from one sample sequenced in a study of T-cell memory formation after mild COVID-19. MiXCR, run by TCRdb on the 5' RACE reads, gives a single entry per CDR3 protein. Among about 310,000 distinct CDR3 sequences listed, about a sixth were seen once. Material: PBMCs or a T cell subset sorted from them (not recorded which). Receptor source: a man aged 18 to 29 who had mild COVID-19 (a few samples of this study predate the infection). Cell type and time point are not known.

This chain links TRBV30 with TRBJ2-1, with D unresolved. The CDR3 sequence is 11 residues long. CDR1 GTSNPN and CDR2 SVGIG come from the germline V gene (reference sequence). Trimming removed 1 base at V and 10 bases at J, with 8 bases between. CDR3 in DNA: TGTGCCTGGAGTGGAAGGTCCGAGCAGTTCTTC. This gives the protein CAWSGRSEQFF. Supplemented by reference TRBV30 and TRBJ2-1, the full variable domain reads SQTIHQWPATLVQPVGSPLSLECTVEGTSNPNLYWYRQAAGRGLQLLFYSVGIGQISSEVPQNLSASRPQDRQFILSSKKLLLSDSGFYLCAWSGRSEQFFGPGTRLTVL.

The DNA of the CDR3 is TGCAGTGCTAGAGGAGGCACCGGGGAGCTGTTTTTT. Amino acid sequence: CSARGGTGELFF. This sequence joins TRBV20-1 and TRBJ2-2, with unresolved D. CDR1 is DFQATT, CDR2 SNEGSKA, per germline (reference sequence). The CDR3 totals 12 residues. Trimming left V 1 base short and J 4 bases short, with 4 bases between.

The V and J genes are TRBV7-9 and TRBJ2-5; 7 nucleotides agree with TRBD2. The CDR3 is made up of 14 amino acids. The V gene end was trimmed by 5 bases and the J gene end by 1 base; junction bases not matched to a gene: 4. The germline V gene has CDR1 SEHNR and CDR2 FQNEAQ (reference sequence). The CDR3 sequence is CASSLLAAQETQYF. The DNA of the CDR3 is TGTGCCAGCAGCCTCCTAGCGGCCCAAGAGACCCAGTACTTC.

This clonotype was seen a handful of times. The V and J genes are TRBV6-1 and TRBJ1-1, with D perhaps TRBD1 (5 bases). The V and J ends lost 4 bases and 7 bases respectively, with 10 bases between them. Looked up from germline, CDR1 is MNHNS and CDR2 is SASEGT. This CDR3 is 12 amino acids long. CDR3 residues: CASSVVGVEAFF. In DNA form, the CDR3 reads TGTGCCAGCAGTGTGGTAGGGGTTGAAGCTTTCTTT.

The chain links TRBV5-1 to TRBJ2-7; 10 bases align to TRBD1. The CDR3 contains 14 residues. V trimming: 4 bases; J trimming: 6 bases; junction bases outside the gene matches: 7. CDR1 is SGHRS and CDR2 is YFSETQ in the germline V gene. CDR3 in DNA: TGCGCCAGCAGCATTTGGGACAGGGGATCCGAGCAGTACTTC. Translation gives CASSIWDRGSEQYF.

This clonotype came up a few times. The rearrangement links TRBV5-5 to TRBJ1-2; 7 positions match TRBD1. This CDR3 region has 15 residues. Looked up from germline, CDR1 is SGHKS and CDR2 is YYEKEE (reference sequence). Germline trimming cut 0 bases from V and 11 bases from J; bases unmatched to any gene: 13. The CDR3 sequence is CASSLDVRTGPAYTF. The CDR3 DNA follows: TGTGCCAGCAGCTTGGATGTTAGGACAGGCCCCGCATACACCTTC.

This clonotype was seen more than once but under ten times. This chain uses TRBV12-3 or TRBV12-4 with TRBJ1-2; D perhaps matches TRBD1 (5 bases). The length of the CDR3 is 13 residues. With 7 bases removed from V and 1 base from J, the gap between germline ends came to 10 bases. The CDR3 DNA is TGTGCCAGCATCCGGGGGGATAACTATGGCTACACCTTC. This codes for CASIRGDNYGYTF.

This chain joins TRBV7-9 and TRBJ2-3, with 11 bases identical to TRBD2. The CDR3 extends over 17 amino acids. Germline V gene lookup returns CDR1 SEHNR and CDR2 FQNEAQ (reference sequence). After removal of 5 bases from V and 5 bases from J, the junction contained 12 bases not matched to a gene. The DNA of the CDR3 is TGTGCCAGCAGCGCGGCTCGACTAGCGGGGTTTGGAGATACGCAGTATTTT. It yields the protein CASSAARLAGFGDTQYF.

This clonotype was counted only a few times. The chain carries TRBV4-1 and TRBJ1-5; D gene unclear. The CDR3 extends over 14 amino acids. The germline V gene encodes CDR1 MGHRA and CDR2 YSYEKL. Trimming took 4 bases from V and 4 from J, leaving 11 bases between them. The CDR3 sequence: CASSLPGNNQPQHF. The CDR3 DNA follows: TGCGCCAGCAGCCTACCGGGGAATAATCAGCCCCAGCATTTT.

This clonotype appeared a few times. This chain connects TRBV4-3 to TRBJ2-5; D is unresolved. V was shortened by 0 bases and J by 5 bases, with 13 bases between the two germline ends. Germline V lookup: CDR1 LGHNA, CDR2 YSLEER. The CDR3 is made up of 15 amino acids. For the CDR3, the DNA is TGCGCCAGCAGCCAAGATTCGTGGGCTTGGGAGACCCAGTACTTC. Its protein product is CASSQDSWAWETQYF.

The rearrangement joins TRBV7-9 to TRBJ1-5, with a possible D match to TRBD1 (6 bases). The CDR3 runs to 16 residues. Germline CDR1 and CDR2: SEHNR and FQNEAQ (reference sequence). The germline V and J ends were trimmed by 5 bases and 4 bases, with 18 bases remaining between them. CDR3 sequence: CASSATGPGVNQPQHF. In nucleotides, the CDR3 is TGTGCCAGCAGCGCAACAGGGCCAGGGGTAAATCAGCCCCAGCATTTT.

This clonotype came up a few times. CDR3 nucleotide sequence: TGTGCCAGCAGCCCCAGGGTTGGCTACACCTTC. It codes for CASSPRVGYTF. The chain links TRBV7-2 to TRBJ1-2, with D possibly TRBD1 on 5 matching bases. The germline V gene encodes CDR1 SGHTA and CDR2 FQGNSA. The V end was cut by 5 bases, the J end by 7 bases, with 8 bases between. The CDR3 length is 11 residues.

The chain couples TRBV4-1 to TRBJ1-5; D not resolved. The CDR3 consists of 15 residues. Germline lookup yields CDR1 MGHRA and CDR2 YSYEKL. Trimming left V 4 bases short and J 8 bases short, with 18 bases between. In nucleotides, the CDR3 is TGCGCCAGCAGCCTCCTCGACCTGGTGGGTGAGCCCCAGCATTTT. Protein sequence: CASSLLDLVGEPQHF.

This chain uses TRBV5-4 with TRBJ2-1; D possibly matches TRBD1 or TRBD2 (5 bases each). Trimming shortened V by 4 bases and J by 10 bases, and 12 bases separated the two germline ends. The germline gives CDR1 SGHNT, CDR2 YYREEE (reference sequence). The CDR3 contains 12 residues. CDR3 residues: CASSGTGGEQFF. As DNA, the CDR3 is TGTGCCAGCAGCGGGACGGGTGGGGAGCAGTTCTTC.

This clonotype appeared a few times. V is TRBV20-1 and J is TRBJ2-7, with 7 nucleotides matching TRBD2. The V and J ends lost 4 bases and 0 bases, in that order; junction bases with no gene match: 3. The CDR3 extends over 13 amino acids. CDR1 and CDR2 from the germline V gene are DFQATT and SNEGSKA (reference sequence). CDR3 bases: TGCAGTGCTACTAGCGGAAGCTCCTACGAGCAGTACTTC. Translating gives CSATSGSSYEQYF.

This clonotype was observed a few times. The chain couples TRBV27 to TRBJ2-4; the D gene is possibly TRBD2 (5 bases). This CDR3 has 14 amino acids. Trimming cost V 5 bases and J 10 bases, with 18 bases left between them. Germline V gene data show CDR1 as MNHEY and CDR2 as SMNVEV (reference sequence). The CDR3 protein is CASSPRSGREIQYF. CDR3 bases: TGTGCCAGCAGTCCTCGGAGTGGCCGGGAAATTCAGTACTTC.

This clonotype was seen more than once but under ten times. The chain combines TRBV27 with TRBJ2-7, with TRBD2 identical over 7 bases. The CDR3 is 12 amino acids. Germline V gene sequence: CDR1 MNHEY, CDR2 SMNVEV (reference sequence). J was trimmed by 6 bases and V by 6 bases; bases with no gene match: 5. The CDR3 spells CASSHTSAEQYF. The CDR3 coding sequence is TGTGCCAGCAGCCATACTAGCGCCGAGCAGTACTTC.

This clonotype was recorded a few times. V is TRBV6-5 and J is TRBJ1-3, with D unclear. With 0 bases removed from V and 8 bases from J, the gap between germline ends came to 11 bases. Germline loops: CDR1 MNHEY, CDR2 SVGAGI. The CDR3 covers 14 residues. DNA of the CDR3: TGTGCCAGCAGTTACTCGGAAGGGAGTGACACCATATATTTT. It specifies CASSYSEGSDTIYF.